The rows below give T cell receptor beta chains drawn from one sample of a study of pediatric ulcerative colitis. Sequenced by immunoSEQ multiplex PCR; TCRdb stores in-frame clones only, minus some. The data show about 64,000 clones, 70% to 85% seen once. Sequencing was done on a sample of blood. The receptors were gathered from a boy under 18 with moderate ulcerative colitis. Each CDR3 is given with its conserved first and last residue. The D gene is left open where the match is weak. Clone size appears in some rows only: once, few, many, or a class for an expanded clone.

clone_size d_call j_call v_call cdr3_aa cdr3_nt
NA TRBD2 TRBJ2-3 TRBV7-2 CASSQPLGAGGPSDTQYF TGTGCCAGCAGCCAGCCTTTAGGGGCGGGGGGGCCTTCAGATACGCAGTATTTT
few NA TRBJ1-1 TRBV12-5 CASGPGGDEAFF TGTGCTAGTGGCCCGGGGGGGGACGAAGCTTTCTTT
few NA TRBJ2-7 TRBV7-2 CASSFGDHRDEQYF TGTGCCAGCAGCTTTGGAGATCACAGGGACGAGCAGTACTTC
NA TRBD2 TRBJ2-5 TRBV7-2 CASSLRGIRAGAQYF TGTGCCAGCAGCTTACGGGGGATCCGTGCGGGGGCCCAGTACTTC
NA NA TRBJ2-5 TRBV14 CASSQDFDQETQYF TGTGCCAGCAGCCAAGATTTCGACCAAGAGACCCAGTACTTC
NA NA TRBJ1-2 TRBV19 CASTDEDYGYTF TGTGCCAGTACTGACGAAGACTATGGCTACACCTTC
NA TRBD2 TRBJ2-1 TRBV9 CASSLGRAGTVGEQFF TGTGCCAGCAGCCTCGGGAGGGCCGGTACTGTGGGTGAGCAGTTCTTC
NA NA TRBJ1-1 TRBV5-1 CASIVGPDKNTEAFF TGCGCCAGCATCGTGGGGCCGGACAAGAACACTGAAGCTTTCTTC
NA TRBD1 TRBJ1-6 TRBV6-1 CASSELAGGSPLHF TGTGCCAGCAGTGAACTAGCAGGGGGATCACCCCTCCACTTT
NA TRBD1 TRBJ1-6 TRBV9 CASSERDSLNSPLHF TGTGCCAGCAGCGAAAGGGACAGCCTTAATTCACCCCTCCACTTT
NA NA TRBJ2-7 TRBV30 CAWSVSRLTPEQYF TGTGCCTGGAGTGTAAGTAGGCTAACTCCCGAGCAGTACTTC